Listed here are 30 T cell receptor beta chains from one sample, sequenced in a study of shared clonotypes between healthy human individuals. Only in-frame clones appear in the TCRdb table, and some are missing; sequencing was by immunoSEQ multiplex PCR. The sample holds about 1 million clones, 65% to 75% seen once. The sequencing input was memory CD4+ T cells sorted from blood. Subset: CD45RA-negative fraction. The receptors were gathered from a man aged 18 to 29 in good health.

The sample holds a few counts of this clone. CDR3 in DNA: TGTGCTAGTGGTTTGTCGACGGGTGCTAGCTCCTACGAGCAGTACTTC. Translating it yields CASGLSTGASSYEQYF. This chain joins TRBV12-5 and TRBJ2-7, with unresolved D. Germline V lookup: CDR1 LGHNT, CDR2 FRNRAP. The V end lost 2 bases, the J end lost 0 bases, and 14 bases lay between the germline ends. CDR3 length equals 16 residues.

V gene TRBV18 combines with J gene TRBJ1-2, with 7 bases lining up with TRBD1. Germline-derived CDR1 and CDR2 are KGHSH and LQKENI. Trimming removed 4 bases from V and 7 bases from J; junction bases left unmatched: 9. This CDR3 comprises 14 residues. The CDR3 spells CASSLGTAEGGYTF. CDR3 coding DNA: TGTGCCAGCTCACTCGGGACAGCAGAAGGTGGCTACACCTTC.

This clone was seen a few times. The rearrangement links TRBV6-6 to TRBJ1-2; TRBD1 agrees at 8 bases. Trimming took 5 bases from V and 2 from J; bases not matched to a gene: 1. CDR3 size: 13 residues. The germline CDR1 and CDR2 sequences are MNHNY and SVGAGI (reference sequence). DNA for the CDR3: TGTGCCAGCAGTCCAGGGGGCAACTATGGCTACACCTTC. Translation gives CASSPGGNYGYTF.

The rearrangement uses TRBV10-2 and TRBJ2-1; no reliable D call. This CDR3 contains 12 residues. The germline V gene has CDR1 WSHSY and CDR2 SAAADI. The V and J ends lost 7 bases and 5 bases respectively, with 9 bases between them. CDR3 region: CASMQVHNEQFF. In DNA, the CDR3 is TGCGCCAGCATGCAGGTTCACAATGAGCAGTTCTTC.

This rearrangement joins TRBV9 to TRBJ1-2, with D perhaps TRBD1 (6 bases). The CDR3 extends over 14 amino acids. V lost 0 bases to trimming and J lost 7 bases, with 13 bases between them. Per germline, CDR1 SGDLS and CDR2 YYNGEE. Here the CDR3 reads CASSVEGGVSGYTF. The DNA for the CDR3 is TGTGCCAGCAGCGTAGAGGGGGGCGTCTCTGGCTACACCTTC.

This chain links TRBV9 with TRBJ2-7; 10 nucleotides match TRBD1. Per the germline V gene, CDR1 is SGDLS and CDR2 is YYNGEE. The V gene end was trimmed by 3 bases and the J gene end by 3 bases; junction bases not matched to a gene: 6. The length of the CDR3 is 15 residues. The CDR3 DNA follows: TGTGCCAGCAGCGCCGCGACAGGGGGCTTCTACGAGCAGTACTTC. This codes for CASSAATGGFYEQYF.

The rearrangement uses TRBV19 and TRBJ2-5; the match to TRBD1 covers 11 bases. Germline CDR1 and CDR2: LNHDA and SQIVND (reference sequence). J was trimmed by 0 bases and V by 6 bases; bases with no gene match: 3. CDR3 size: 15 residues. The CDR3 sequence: CASSGTGGYQETQYF. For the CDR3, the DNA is TGTGCCAGTAGCGGGACAGGGGGGTACCAAGAGACCCAGTACTTC.

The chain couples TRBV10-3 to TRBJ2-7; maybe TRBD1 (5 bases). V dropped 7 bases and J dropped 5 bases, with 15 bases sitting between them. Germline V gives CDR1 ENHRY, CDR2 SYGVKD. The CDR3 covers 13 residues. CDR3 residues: CAIKTEVGDEQYF. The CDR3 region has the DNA TGTGCCATCAAGACAGAGGTTGGAGACGAGCAGTACTTC.

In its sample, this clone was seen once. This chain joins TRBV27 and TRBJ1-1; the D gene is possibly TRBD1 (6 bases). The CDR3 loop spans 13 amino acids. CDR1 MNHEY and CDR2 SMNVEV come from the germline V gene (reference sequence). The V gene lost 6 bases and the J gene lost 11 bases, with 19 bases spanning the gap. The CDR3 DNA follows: TGTGCCAGCAGACCTACAGGGTACCCTAGGGCTTTCTTT. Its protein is CASRPTGYPRAFF.

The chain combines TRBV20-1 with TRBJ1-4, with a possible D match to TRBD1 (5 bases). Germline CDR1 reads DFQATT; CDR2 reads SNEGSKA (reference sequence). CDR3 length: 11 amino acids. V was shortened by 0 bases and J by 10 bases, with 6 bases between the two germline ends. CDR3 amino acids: CSARDQGKLFF. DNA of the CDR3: TGCAGTGCTAGAGATCAGGGAAAACTGTTTTTT.

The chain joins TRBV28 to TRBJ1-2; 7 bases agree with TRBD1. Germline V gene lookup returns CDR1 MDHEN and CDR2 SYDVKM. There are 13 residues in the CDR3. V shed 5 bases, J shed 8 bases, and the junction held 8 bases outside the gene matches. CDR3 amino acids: CASSLDRVEGYTF. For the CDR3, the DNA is TGTGCCAGCAGTCTTGACAGGGTTGAGGGCTACACCTTC.

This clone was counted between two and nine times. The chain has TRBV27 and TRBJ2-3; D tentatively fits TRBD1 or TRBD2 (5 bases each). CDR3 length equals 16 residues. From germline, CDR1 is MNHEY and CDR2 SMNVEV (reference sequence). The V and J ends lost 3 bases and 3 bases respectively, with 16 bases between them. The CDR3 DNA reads TGTGCCAGCAGTTTGGGGGAAGGGGCCTTGACAGATACGCAGTATTTT. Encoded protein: CASSLGEGALTDTQYF.

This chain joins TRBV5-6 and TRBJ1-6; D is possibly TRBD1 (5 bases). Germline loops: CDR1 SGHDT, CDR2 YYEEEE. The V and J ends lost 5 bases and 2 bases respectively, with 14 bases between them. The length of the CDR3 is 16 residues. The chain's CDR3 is CASSLQGGTYNSPLHF. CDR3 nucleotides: TGTGCCAGCAGTCTCCAGGGAGGGACCTATAATTCACCCCTCCACTTT.

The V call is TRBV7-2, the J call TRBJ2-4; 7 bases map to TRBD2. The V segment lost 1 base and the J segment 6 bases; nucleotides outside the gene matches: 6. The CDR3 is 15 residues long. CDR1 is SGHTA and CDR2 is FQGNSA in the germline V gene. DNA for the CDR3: TGTGCCAGCAGCTTAGTAAATTCGGGGGGAAACATTCAGTACTTC. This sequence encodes CASSLVNSGGNIQYF.

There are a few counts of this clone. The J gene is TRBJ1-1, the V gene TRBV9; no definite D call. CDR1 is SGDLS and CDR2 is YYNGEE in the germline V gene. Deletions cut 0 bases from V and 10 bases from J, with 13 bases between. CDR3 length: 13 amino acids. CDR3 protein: CASSVADQTSAFF. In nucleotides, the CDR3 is TGTGCCAGCAGCGTAGCAGACCAGACATCAGCTTTCTTT.

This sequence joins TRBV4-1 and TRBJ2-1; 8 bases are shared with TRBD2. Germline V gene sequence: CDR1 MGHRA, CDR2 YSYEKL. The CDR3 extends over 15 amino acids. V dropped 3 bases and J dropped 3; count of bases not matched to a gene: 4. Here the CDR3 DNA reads TGCGCCAGCAGCCAGGAGCGGGGGTACTACAATGAGCAGTTCTTC. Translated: CASSQERGYYNEQFF.

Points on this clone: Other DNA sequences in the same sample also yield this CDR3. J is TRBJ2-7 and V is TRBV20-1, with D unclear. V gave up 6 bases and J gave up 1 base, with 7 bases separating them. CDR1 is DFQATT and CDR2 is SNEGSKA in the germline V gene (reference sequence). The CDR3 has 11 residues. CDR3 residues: CSAGTSYEQYF. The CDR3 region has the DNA TGCAGTGCAGGCACATCCTACGAGCAGTACTTC.

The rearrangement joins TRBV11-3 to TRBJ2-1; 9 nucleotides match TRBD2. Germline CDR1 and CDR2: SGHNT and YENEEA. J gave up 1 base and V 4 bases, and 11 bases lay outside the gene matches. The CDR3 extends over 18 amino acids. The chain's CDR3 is CASSYGGGGASSYNEQFF. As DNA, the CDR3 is TGTGCCAGCAGCTACGGTGGCGGGGGGGCCTCATCCTACAATGAGCAGTTCTTC.

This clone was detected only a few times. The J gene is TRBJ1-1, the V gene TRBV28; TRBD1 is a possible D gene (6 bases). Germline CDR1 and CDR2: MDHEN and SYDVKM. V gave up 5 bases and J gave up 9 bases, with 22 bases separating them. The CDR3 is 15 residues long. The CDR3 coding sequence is TGTGCCAGCAGTCTAACTGGGGGGGGCACAGGAAAAGCTTTCTTT. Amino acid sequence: CASSLTGGGTGKAFF.

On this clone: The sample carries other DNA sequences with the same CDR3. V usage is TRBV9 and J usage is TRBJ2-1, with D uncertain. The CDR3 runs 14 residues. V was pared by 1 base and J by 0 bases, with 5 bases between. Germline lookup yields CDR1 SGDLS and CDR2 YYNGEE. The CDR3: CASSVSSSYNEQFF. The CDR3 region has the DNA TGTGCCAGCAGCGTATCAAGCTCCTACAATGAGCAGTTCTTC.

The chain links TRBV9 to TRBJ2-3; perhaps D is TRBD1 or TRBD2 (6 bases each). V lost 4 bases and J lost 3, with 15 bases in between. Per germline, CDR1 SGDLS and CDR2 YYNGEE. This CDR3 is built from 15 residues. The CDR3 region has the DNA TGTGCCAGCAGCCTTCGACTAGGGGGAACAGATACGCAGTATTTT. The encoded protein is CASSLRLGGTDTQYF.

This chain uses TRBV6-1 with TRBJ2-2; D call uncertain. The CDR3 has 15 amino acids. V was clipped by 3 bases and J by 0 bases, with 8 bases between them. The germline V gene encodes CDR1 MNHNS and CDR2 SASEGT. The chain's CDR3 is CASSDKGTNTGELFF. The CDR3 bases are TGTGCCAGCAGTGACAAGGGTACGAACACCGGGGAGCTGTTTTTT.

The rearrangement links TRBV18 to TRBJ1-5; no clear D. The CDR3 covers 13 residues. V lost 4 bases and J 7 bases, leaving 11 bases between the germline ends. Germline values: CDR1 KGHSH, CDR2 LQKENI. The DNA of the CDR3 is TGTGCCAGCTCACGGGATGAGAACCAGCCCCAGCATTTT. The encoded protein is CASSRDENQPQHF.

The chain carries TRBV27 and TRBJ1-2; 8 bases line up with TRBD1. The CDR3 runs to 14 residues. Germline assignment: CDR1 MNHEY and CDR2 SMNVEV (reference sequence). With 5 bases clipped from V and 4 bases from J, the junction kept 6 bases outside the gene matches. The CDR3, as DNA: TGTGCCAGCAGTGCTGGACAGGGCTTCTATGGCTACACCTTC. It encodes CASSAGQGFYGYTF.

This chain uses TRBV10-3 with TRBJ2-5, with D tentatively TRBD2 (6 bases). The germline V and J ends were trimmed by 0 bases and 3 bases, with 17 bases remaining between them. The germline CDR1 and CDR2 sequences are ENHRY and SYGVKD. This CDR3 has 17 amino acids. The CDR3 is CAISESGEGLTKETQYF. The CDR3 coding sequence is TGTGCCATCAGTGAGTCAGGCGAGGGACTTACTAAAGAGACCCAGTACTTC.

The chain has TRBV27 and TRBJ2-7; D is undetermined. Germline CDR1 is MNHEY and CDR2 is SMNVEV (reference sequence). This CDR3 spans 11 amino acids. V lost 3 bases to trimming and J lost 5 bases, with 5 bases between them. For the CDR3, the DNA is TGTGCCAGCAGTTTGGGTGACGAGCAGTACTTC. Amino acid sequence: CASSLGDEQYF.

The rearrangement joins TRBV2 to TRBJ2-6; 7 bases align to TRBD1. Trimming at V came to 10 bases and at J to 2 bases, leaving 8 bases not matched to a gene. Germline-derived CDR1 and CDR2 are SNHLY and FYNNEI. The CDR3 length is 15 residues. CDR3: CATSPRGTGANVLTF. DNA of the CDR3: TGTGCCACATCACCCAGGGGGACTGGGGCCAACGTCCTGACTTTC. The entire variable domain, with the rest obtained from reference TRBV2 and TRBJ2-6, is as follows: EPEVTQTPSHQVTQMGQEVILRCVPISNHLYFYWYRQILGQKVEFLVSFYNNEISEKSEIFDDQFSVERPDGSNFTLKIRSTKLEDSAMYFCATSPRGTGANVLTFGAGSRLTVL.

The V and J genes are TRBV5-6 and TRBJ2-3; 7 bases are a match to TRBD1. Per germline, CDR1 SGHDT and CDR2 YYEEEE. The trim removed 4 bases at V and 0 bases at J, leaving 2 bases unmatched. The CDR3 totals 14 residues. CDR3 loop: CASSMDRSTDTQYF. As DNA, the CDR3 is TGTGCCAGCAGCATGGACAGGAGCACAGATACGCAGTATTTT.

The CDR3 here is CASSLGPGGQPQHF. The CDR3 DNA follows: TGTGCCAGCAGCTTGGGTCCGGGTGGTCAGCCCCAGCATTTT. This chain connects TRBV5-6 to TRBJ1-5; D unresolved. The germline CDR1 and CDR2 sequences are SGHDT and YYEEEE. The ends were cut back, 0 bases at V and 6 bases at J, with 10 bases in the middle. The CDR3 covers 14 residues.

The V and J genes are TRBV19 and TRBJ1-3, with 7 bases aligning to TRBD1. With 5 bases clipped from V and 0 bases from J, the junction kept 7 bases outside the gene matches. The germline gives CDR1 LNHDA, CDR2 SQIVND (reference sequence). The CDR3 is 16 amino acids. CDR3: CASSPRGASSGNTIYF. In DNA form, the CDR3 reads TGTGCCAGTAGTCCCAGGGGGGCTTCCTCTGGAAACACCATATATTTT.